The rows below give T cell receptor beta chains drawn from one sample of a study of post-analysis software for immune sequencing data. Each CDR3 protein is one row after TCRdb ran MiXCR on the PCR reads. The table records 750,000 to 950,000 distinct CDR3 sequences, about 53% of them present only once. The sequencing sample was made of blood. These receptor sequences come from a girl aged 10-17 years with multiple sclerosis. Each CDR3 is given with its conserved first and last residue. The D gene is left open where the match is weak. Part of the rows lack a size; the others show once, few, many or a class for expanded clones.

abundance | j_gene | v_gene | d_gene | CDR3nt | CDR3aa
few | TRBJ2-1 | TRBV28 | TRBD2 | TGTGCCAGCAGTTTAACGGCACTAGCGGGTAATGAGCAGTTCTTC | CASSLTALAGNEQFF
- | TRBJ2-7 | TRBV20-1 | - | TGCAGTGCTAGACAGGGAGACGAGCAGTACTTC | CSARQGDEQYF
- | TRBJ2-5 | TRBV5-1 | TRBD2 | TGCGCCAGCAGCTTGATGGGGACTAGCAGTGTGTTTCCAGAGACCCAGTACTTC | CASSLMGTSSVFPETQYF
- | TRBJ2-7 | TRBV20-1 | - | TGCAGTGCTAGAGAATGGGCAGCAACCTACGAGCAGTACTTC | CSAREWAATYEQYF
few | TRBJ2-7 | TRBV29-1 | TRBD1 | TGCAGCGCAGCCGGGACAGAGAACACCTACGAGCAGTACTTC | CSAAGTENTYEQYF
- | TRBJ2-3 | TRBV6-5 | TRBD2 | TGTGCCAGCAGTTCAAGGGGACTAGCGGGAGCCGCGGGCACAGATACGCAGTATTTT | CASSSRGLAGAAGTDTQYF
- | TRBJ2-5 | TRBV7-9 | - | TGTGCCAGCAGCTTAACAGCTAGGGAGACCCAGTACTTC | CASSLTARETQYF
- | TRBJ2-5 | TRBV27 | - | TGTGCCAGCAGTGGTACAGGAGTGGGGGAGACCCAGTACTTC | CASSGTGVGETQYF
few | TRBJ2-5 | TRBV20-1 | TRBD1 | TGCAGTGCCCCACCAGGGGGCAAAGAGACCCAGTACTTC | CSAPPGGKETQYF
- | TRBJ1-5 | TRBV3-1 | - | TGTGCCAGCAGCCAAACAACCGGGCCCTATCAGCCCCAGCATTTT | CASSQTTGPYQPQHF
- | TRBJ1-6 | TRBV14 | TRBD1 | TGTGCCAGCGGCAATATCGACAGGGGATTAAATTCACCCCTCCACTTT | CASGNIDRGLNSPLHF
- | TRBJ2-1 | TRBV7-2 | - | TGTGCCAGCAGCCTCCACCGCACGGGCGGTGAGCAGTTCTTC | CASSLHRTGGEQFF
- | TRBJ1-2 | TRBV15 | - | TGTGCCACCAGCAGAGATGATCAAGGGCCCTATGGCTACACCTTC | CATSRDDQGPYGYTF
- | TRBJ2-7 | TRBV12-3/TRBV12-4 | TRBD2 | TGTGCCAGCAGTACGGGACTAGATGGCGAGCAGTACTTC | CASSTGLDGEQYF
- | TRBJ1-2 | TRBV29-1 | - | TGCAGCGCCAGATTCGAGAGGGGGGCTGGCTACACCTTC | CSARFERGAGYTF